This T cell receptor beta chain appears in the sequencing data of a study of memory CD4+ T cells and cytomegalovirus serostatus. The assay was immunoSEQ multiplex PCR, and TCRdb's table has in-frame clones only and misses some. Seen here are 50,000 to 55,000 clones, around 78% observed once, and the top ten hold about 0.79%. Single viable CD3+CD4+CD8-CD45RO+ cells were sorted as the memory CD4+ T cells. The CDR3 consists of 13 residues. V was shortened by 3 bases and J by 5 bases, with 10 bases between the two germline ends. The V gene's germline CDR1 is LNHNV and CDR2 YYDKDF (reference sequence). This TCR was recovered from an adult in good health and CMV-seronegative. Sequenced: memory CD4+ T cells from blood. The rearrangement uses TRBV15 and TRBJ1-2; D gene unclear. The chain's CDR3 is CATSSGPTYGYTF. CDR3 bases: TGTGCCACCAGCAGCGGGCCGACATATGGCTACACCTTC.